The clone carrying this T cell receptor (beta chain) has at least ten counts. What it binds is not known. TCRdb reprocessed the 5' RACE reads via MiXCR and lists one record per CDR3 protein. The sample yields 55,000 to 75,000 distinct CDR3 sequences, roughly 15% seen once. This specimen comes from a study of neurological immune-mediated disorders. CDR3 length: 14 amino acids. Germline-derived CDR1 and CDR2 are SGHRS and YFSETQ. J was trimmed by 6 bases and V by 1 base; bases with no gene match: 4. General study points: The absence of any CDR3 amino acid sequence shared by expanded clones across subjects suggests that repertoires were private in all groups. HTLV-1-associated myelopathy showed the most TCR clonal expansion; multiple sclerosis the least, below healthy controls.

The time point here: longitudinal time-point 1 (baseline). Sequenced input: PBMCs. The TCR comes from a female donor with HTLV-1-associated myelopathy (HAM/TSP). J is TRBJ1-2 and V is TRBV5-1; 9 bases match TRBD1. The CDR3 region has the DNA TGCGCCAGCAGCTTGCCGGGACAGGGAAATGGCTACACCTTC. Translated, it gives CASSLPGQGNGYTF.